This T cell receptor beta chain was profiled in a study of blood T cell repertoires in COVID-19. This table comes from immunoSEQ multiplex PCR, and its TCRdb copy is limited to in-frame clones, with some not included. The sample consists of about 200,000 clones, about nine tenths of them appearing once. Deletions cut 8 bases from V and 9 bases from J, with 14 bases between. The V gene's germline CDR1 is MNHEY and CDR2 SVGAGI. The CDR3 is 11 amino acids. In this sample, this clone turned up once. The receptor's source is a man aged 60-69 years who had recovered from COVID-19. This chain joins TRBV6-5 and TRBJ2-7; TRBD2 is a possible D gene (6 bases). Specimen: peripheral blood. CDR3 bases: TGTGCCAGCTCCTACGGGAGTGGGCAGTACTTC. This encodes CASSYGSGQYF.